These 20 T cell receptor beta chains were all obtained from the same sample, sequenced in a study of blood T cell repertoires in COVID-19. Measured with immunoSEQ multiplex PCR; TCRdb has only the in-frame clones, and not every one. The sample lists fewer than 250,000 clones; 65% to 90% were seen once. Input material: peripheral blood. The receptors here all came from a woman between 45 and 65 years old with acute or convalescent COVID-19.

J is TRBJ1-5 and V is TRBV19; 10 positions match TRBD1. Germline-derived CDR1 and CDR2 are LNHDA and SQIVND (reference sequence). V shed 5 bases, J shed 3 bases, and the junction held 4 bases outside the gene matches. The CDR3 spans 15 residues. The CDR3 DNA follows: TGTGCCAGTAGTGCGGACAGGGGGTACAATCAGCCCCAGCATTTT. Translated: CASSADRGYNQPQHF. Variable domain in full (rest from reference TRBV19 and TRBJ1-5): DGGITQSPKYLFRKEGQNVTLSCEQNLNHDAMYWYRQDPGQGLRLIYYSQIVNDFQKGDIAEGYSVSREKKESFPLTVTSAQKNPTAFYLCASSADRGYNQPQHFGDGTRLSIL.

This chain connects TRBV25-1 to TRBJ2-7; a weak D match, TRBD2 (5 bases). The germline V gene encodes CDR1 MGHDK and CDR2 SYGVNS. This CDR3 has 15 amino acids. The V and J ends lost 7 bases and 5 bases respectively, with 21 bases between them. CDR3 loop: CASTSGSGIIHEQYF. In DNA form, the CDR3 reads TGTGCCAGCACCTCGGGCTCCGGGATAATACACGAGCAGTACTTC.

The chain uses TRBV28 and TRBJ1-2; tentatively, D is TRBD1 (6 bases). Germline V lookup: CDR1 MDHEN, CDR2 SYDVKM. The CDR3 runs to 13 residues. Trimming shortened V by 7 bases and J by 8 bases, and 17 bases separated the two germline ends. CDR3 coding DNA: TGTGCCAGCACCCTCCAGGGGCAGCGCGGCTACACCTTC. This translates into CASTLQGQRGYTF.

This chain links TRBV20-1 with TRBJ1-1, with a tentative D call TRBD1 (6 bases). CDR3 size: 13 residues. V lost 3 bases to trimming and J lost 3 bases, with 11 bases between them. Germline V gene lookup returns CDR1 DFQATT and CDR2 SNEGSKA (reference sequence). CDR3 in DNA: TGCAGTGCTAGTAAGGGGGTGCACACTGAAGCTTTCTTT. The encoded protein is CSASKGVHTEAFF.

This chain joins TRBV4-3 and TRBJ2-7; 11 bases are shared with TRBD1. With 4 bases clipped from V and 4 bases from J, the junction kept 0 bases outside the gene matches. The CDR3 is 13 residues long. CDR1 and CDR2 from the germline V gene are LGHNA and YSLEER. CDR3: CASSRDRGYEQYF. The DNA for the CDR3 is TGCGCCAGCAGCCGGGACAGGGGGTACGAGCAGTACTTC.

The chain links TRBV28 to TRBJ2-3; a weak D match, TRBD1 (6 bases). The germline V gene encodes CDR1 MDHEN and CDR2 SYDVKM. This CDR3 has 15 residues. The V end lost 2 bases, the J end lost 2 bases, and 11 bases lay between the germline ends. The CDR3 spells CASSLQGNPTDTQYF. The CDR3 DNA is TGTGCCAGCAGTTTACAGGGGAACCCCACAGATACGCAGTATTTT.

This chain links TRBV3-1 (or the pseudogene TRBV3-2) with TRBJ2-3; weak D call: TRBD2 (6 bases). Deletions cut 1 base from V and 3 bases from J, with 11 bases between. The CDR3 length is 15 residues. The V gene's germline CDR1 is LGHDT and CDR2 YNNKEL (reference sequence). CDR3 in amino acids: CASSQGRGGTDTQYF. The CDR3 coding sequence is TGTGCCAGCAGCCAAGGGCGGGGAGGTACAGATACGCAGTATTTT.

The chain is built from TRBV4-2 and TRBJ2-3, with D maybe TRBD1 (6 bases). V lost 0 bases and J 0 bases, leaving 10 bases between the germline ends. CDR1 and CDR2 (germline): LGHNA, YNFKEQ. The CDR3 contains 16 residues. The CDR3 is CASSQEGGFSTDTQYF. CDR3 DNA: TGTGCCAGCAGCCAAGAAGGGGGTTTTAGCACAGATACGCAGTATTTT.

This chain connects TRBV9 to TRBJ2-5; 7 bases agree with TRBD2. Germline V lookup: CDR1 SGDLS, CDR2 YYNGEE. The CDR3 loop spans 14 amino acids. J was trimmed by 5 bases and V by 3 bases; bases with no gene match: 7. The CDR3 is CASSARLAGETQYF. CDR3 DNA sequence: TGTGCCAGCAGCGCCAGACTAGCCGGGGAGACCCAGTACTTC. Full variable domain (missing parts from reference TRBV9 and TRBJ2-5): DSGVTQTPKHLITATGQRVTLRCSPRSGDLSVYWYQQSLDQGLQFLIQYYNGEERAKGNILERFSAQQFPDLHSELNLSSLELGDSALYFCASSARLAGETQYFGPGTRLLVL.

The chain carries TRBV12-3 or TRBV12-4 and TRBJ1-5; 7 bases fit TRBD1. V shed 6 bases, J shed 7 bases, and the junction held 6 bases outside the gene matches. The CDR3 length is 13 residues. Here the CDR3 reads CASRQDRVQPQHF. CDR3 bases: TGTGCCAGCAGACAAGACAGGGTACAGCCCCAGCATTTT.

Comments on this clone: At one of its ends the junction is not consistent with the germline gene, which may arise from a read error. V usage is TRBV10-3 and J usage is TRBJ2-7; D unresolved. Germline lookup yields CDR1 ENHRY and CDR2 SYGVKD. The CDR3 covers 12 residues. The CDR3, as DNA: TGTGCCATCAGTGAGGCCCAGGCAGTCCCCAAGTTC. Protein product: CAISEAQAVPKF.

The chain employs TRBV28 and TRBJ1-3; the D gene is possibly TRBD1 (6 bases). Trimming left V 6 bases short and J 5 bases short, with 17 bases between. The germline V gene encodes CDR1 MDHEN and CDR2 SYDVKM. CDR3 length equals 15 residues. CDR3 nucleotides: TGTGCCAGCAGCCTCCCCCACAGGGAACGAAACACCATATATTTT. Translating gives CASSLPHRERNTIYF.

The gene calls are TRBV28 and TRBJ1-5; 8 positions agree with TRBD1. Germline CDR1 reads MDHEN; CDR2 reads SYDVKM. Trimming removed 6 bases from V and 2 bases from J; junction bases left unmatched: 12. The CDR3 extends over 17 amino acids. CDR3 nucleotides: TGTGCCAGCAGAGAGACAGGGGTTTCCGACGGCAATCAGCCCCAGCATTTT. Translating it yields CASRETGVSDGNQPQHF.

This clone was observed a single time. The chain links TRBV9 to TRBJ2-5; 7 nucleotides match TRBD1. Germline CDR1 is SGDLS and CDR2 is YYNGEE. There are 14 residues in the CDR3. V was clipped by 5 bases and J by 5 bases; unmatched bases: 9. The CDR3 DNA is TGTGCCAGCAGTGGGGACAGTTGGGGGGAGACCCAGTACTTC. Translated, it gives CASSGDSWGETQYF.

The V gene is TRBV28, the J gene TRBJ1-4; D ambiguous. Germline V gene sequence: CDR1 MDHEN, CDR2 SYDVKM. The CDR3 length is 14 residues. Deletions cut 8 bases from V and 7 bases from J, with 17 bases between. CDR3 sequence (DNA): TGTGCCAGCCGTCGCAAGCAGGAAGCTGAAAAACTGTTTTTT. It encodes CASRRKQEAEKLFF.

The chain combines TRBV3-1 (or the pseudogene TRBV3-2) with TRBJ1-5; D gene uncertain. This CDR3 comprises 16 residues. V gave up 7 bases and J gave up 6 bases, with 22 bases separating them. Per germline, CDR1 LGHDT and CDR2 YNNKEL (reference sequence). The CDR3 DNA is TGTGCCAGCACCCCGAAGTGCGAGGGCGCAGGTCAGCCCCAGCATTTT. Translation: CASTPKCEGAGQPQHF.

This clone rates as medium-sized. The gene calls are TRBV27 and TRBJ1-4; no firm D call. The CDR3 extends over 14 amino acids. In germline, CDR1 is MNHEY, CDR2 SMNVEV (reference sequence). V was cut by 8 bases and J by 0 bases, with 10 bases left in between. CDR3 DNA: TGTGCCAGCGGAGACCGTGCAACTAATGAAAAACTGTTTTTT. Protein product: CASGDRATNEKLFF.

J is TRBJ2-5 and V is TRBV18, with 14 nucleotides matching TRBD2. Trimming took 3 bases from V and 5 from J; bases not matched to a gene: 11. The CDR3 covers 18 residues. CDR1 and CDR2 (germline): KGHSH, LQKENI. CDR3 DNA sequence: TGTGCCAGCTCACCTGTCCCCGGACTAGCGGGGGGTCTGGAGACCCAGTACTTC. This codes for CASSPVPGLAGGLETQYF.

This sequence joins TRBV18 and TRBJ1-6, with 7 nucleotides matching TRBD1. Unmatched junction bases numbered 8, after V lost 2 bases and J lost 10 bases. The CDR3 contains 15 residues. Looked up from germline, CDR1 is KGHSH and CDR2 is LQKENI. The CDR3 sequence is CASSPKGAGRSPLHF. CDR3 sequence (DNA): TGTGCCAGCTCACCAAAGGGGGCGGGAAGGTCACCCCTCCACTTT.

The V gene is TRBV2, the J gene TRBJ2-7; TRBD2 matches 8 bases. The junction had 7 bases not matched to a gene; V was cut back by 11 bases and J by 4 bases. The CDR3 is 12 amino acids. Germline CDR1 reads SNHLY; CDR2 reads FYNNEI. CDR3 sequence (DNA): TGTGCCGTCGGGACTAGGCCTTACGAGCAGTACTTC. Residues: CAVGTRPYEQYF. Filled out from reference TRBV2 and TRBJ2-7, the complete variable domain reads EPEVTQTPSHQVTQMGQEVILRCVPISNHLYFYWYRQILGQKVEFLVSFYNNEISEKSEIFDDQFSVERPDGSNFTLKIRSTKLEDSAMYFCAVGTRPYEQYFGPGTRLTVT.